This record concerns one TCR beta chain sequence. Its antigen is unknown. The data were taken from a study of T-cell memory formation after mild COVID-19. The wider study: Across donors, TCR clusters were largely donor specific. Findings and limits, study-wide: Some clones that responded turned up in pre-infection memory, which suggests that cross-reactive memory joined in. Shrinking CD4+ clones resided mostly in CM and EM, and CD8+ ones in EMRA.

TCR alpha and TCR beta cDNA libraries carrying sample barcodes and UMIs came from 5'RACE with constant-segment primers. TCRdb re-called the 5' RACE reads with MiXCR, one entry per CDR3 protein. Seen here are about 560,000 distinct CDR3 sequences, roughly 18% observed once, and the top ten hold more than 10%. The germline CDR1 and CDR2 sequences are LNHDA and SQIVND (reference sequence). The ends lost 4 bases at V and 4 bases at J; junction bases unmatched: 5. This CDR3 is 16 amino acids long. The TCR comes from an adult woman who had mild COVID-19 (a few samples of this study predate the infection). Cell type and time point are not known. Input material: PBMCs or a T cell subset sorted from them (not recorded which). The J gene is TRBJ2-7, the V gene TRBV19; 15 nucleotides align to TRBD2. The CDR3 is CASSSWGLAGGYEQYF. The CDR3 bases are TGTGCCAGTAGTAGTTGGGGACTAGCGGGAGGATACGAGCAGTACTTC. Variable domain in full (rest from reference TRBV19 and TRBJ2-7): DGGITQSPKYLFRKEGQNVTLSCEQNLNHDAMYWYRQDPGQGLRLIYYSQIVNDFQKGDIAEGYSVSREKKESFPLTVTSAQKNPTAFYLCASSSWGLAGGYEQYFGPGTRLTVT.